Sequencing of this T cell receptor (beta chain) was carried out in a study of regulatory T cells in long-lasting Graves disease. Study-level background: By definition, persistent Graves' disease involved antithyroid drugs for over 5 years alongside positive TSH receptor antibodies. General study findings and limits: Sharing of public clonotypes was greater in persistent patients (over 2,500) than in new patients (roughly 970).

This clonotype was found a few times. Antigen specificity is unknown. Documented time point: persistent/refractory GD, antithyroid drugs over 5 years with positive TRAb. After RNA was extracted from PBMCs, the TCR library was made from it. Trimming took 6 bases from V and 4 from J, leaving 12 bases between them. Germline V gives CDR1 DFQATT, CDR2 SNEGSKA (reference sequence). This CDR3 contains 13 residues. With iRepertoire HTBI primers and Arm-PCR of CDR3 regions, TCR beta libraries were built. TCRdb independently ran MiXCR on the multiplex PCR reads; one entry per CDR3 protein. This sample has about 470,000 distinct CDR3 sequences, with approximately 21% found just once.

V and J are TRBV20-1 and TRBJ2-2; no clear D. The starting material was peripheral blood mononuclear cells (PBMCs), obtained when the disease was refractory, from a patient treated with antithyroid drugs. The receptor's source is a female donor with Graves disease. The CDR3 DNA sequence: TGCAGTGCCGACTCGTGGGCCACCGGGGAGCTGTTTTTT. Its protein product is CSADSWATGELFF.